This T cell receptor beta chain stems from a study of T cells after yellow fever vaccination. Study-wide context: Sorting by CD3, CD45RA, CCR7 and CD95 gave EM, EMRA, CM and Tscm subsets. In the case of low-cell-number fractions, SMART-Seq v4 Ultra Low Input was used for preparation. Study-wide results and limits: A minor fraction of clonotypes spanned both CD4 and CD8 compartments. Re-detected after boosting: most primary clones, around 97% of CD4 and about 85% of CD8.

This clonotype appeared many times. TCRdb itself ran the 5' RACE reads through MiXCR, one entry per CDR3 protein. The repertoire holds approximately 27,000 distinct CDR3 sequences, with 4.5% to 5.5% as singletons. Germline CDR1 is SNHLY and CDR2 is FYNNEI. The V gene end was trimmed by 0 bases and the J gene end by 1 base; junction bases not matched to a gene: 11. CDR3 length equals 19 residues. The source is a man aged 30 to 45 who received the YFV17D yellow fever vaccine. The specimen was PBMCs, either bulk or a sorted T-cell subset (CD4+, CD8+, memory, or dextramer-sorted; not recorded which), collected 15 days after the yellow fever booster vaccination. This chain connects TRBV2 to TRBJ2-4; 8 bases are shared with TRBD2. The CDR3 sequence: CASSEAGTRGGGAKNIQYF. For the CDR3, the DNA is TGTGCCAGCAGTGAAGCGGGGACTAGGGGGGGCGGCGCCAAAAACATTCAGTACTTC.